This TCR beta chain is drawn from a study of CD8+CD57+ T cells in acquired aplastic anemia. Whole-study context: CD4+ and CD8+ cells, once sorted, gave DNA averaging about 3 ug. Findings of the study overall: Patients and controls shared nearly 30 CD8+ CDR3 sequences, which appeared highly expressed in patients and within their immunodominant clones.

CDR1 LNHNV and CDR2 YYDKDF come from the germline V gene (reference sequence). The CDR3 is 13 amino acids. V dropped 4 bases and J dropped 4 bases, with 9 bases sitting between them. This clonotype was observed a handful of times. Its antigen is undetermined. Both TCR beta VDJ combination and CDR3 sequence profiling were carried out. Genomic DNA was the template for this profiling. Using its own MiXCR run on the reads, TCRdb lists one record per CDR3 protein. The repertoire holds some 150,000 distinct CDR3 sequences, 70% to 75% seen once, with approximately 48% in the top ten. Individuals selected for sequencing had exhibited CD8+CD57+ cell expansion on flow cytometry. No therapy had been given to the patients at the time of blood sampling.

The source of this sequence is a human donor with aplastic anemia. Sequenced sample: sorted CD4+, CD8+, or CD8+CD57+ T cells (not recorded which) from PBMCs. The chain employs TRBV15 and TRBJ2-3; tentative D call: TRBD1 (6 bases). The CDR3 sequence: CATSNGGADTQYF. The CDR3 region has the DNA TGTGCCACCAGCAATGGGGGCGCAGATACGCAGTATTTT.